Listed below are T cell receptor beta chains from one sample, sequenced in a study of T cells in Graves' hyperthyroidism and ophthalmopathy. TCRdb reprocessed the multiplex PCR reads with MiXCR, giving one entry per CDR3 protein. This sample has about 540,000 distinct CDR3 sequences, with about 45% found just once. Sequenced: peripheral blood or thyroid tissue (not recorded which). The receptor source for this set is a woman younger than 35 with Graves' hyperthyroidism. Both conserved end residues are part of each CDR3.

V,CDR3
TRBV10-3,CATKSGTGDNNEQHF
TRBV6-2/TRBV6-3,CASSNNPWYGYTF
TRBV20-1,CSATRPGLGGGYTF
TRBV20-1,CSARARAWSYEQYF
TRBV29-1,CSVEDGGQAGYTF
TRBV7-8,CASSSPQTTGSYEQYF
TRBV20-1,CSAPEGLPYEQYF
TRBV19,CASSMFLGQGTDTQYF
TRBV25-1,CASSALNRDGNYGYTF
TRBV6-1,CASRRRGGTGAPINSPLHF
TRBV7-2,CASSAELAGVAETQYF
TRBV7-2,CASSFGLAVGELFF
TRBV9,CASSVDARGEQYF
TRBV20-1,CSARDRGGSSGNTIYF
TRBV7-3,CASHNLAGDVKTQYF
TRBV19,CASRRQNGYTF
TRBV7-6,CASSTSSGDSYEQYF
TRBV2,CASTRQGASGELFF
TRBV29-1,CSVDLGQGAGGYTF
TRBV5-8,CASSRGQEMNTEAFF
TRBV10-3,CAISDGEGGVQPQHF
TRBV3-2,CASSQLSGRAFEQYF
TRBV12-3/TRBV12-4,CASRTNREGTQYF
TRBV5-1,CASSWTGSSGELFF
TRBV20-1,CSARGRGLYEQYF
TRBV10-3,CAISGLAGSVDTQYF
TRBV5-4,CASSLVRGSYEQYF
TRBV24-1,CATSDRYEQYF
TRBV20-1,CSARALAGQGPSNGYTF
TRBV4-1,CASSQGVQGFYGYTF
TRBV7-9,CGSGTSTYEQYF
TRBV29-1,CSVDAGGYGNTIYF
TRBV11-3,CASSLGLGGSEQYF
TRBV6-5,CASSYSKGNTEAFF
TRBV7-9,CASSGTGKAEAFF